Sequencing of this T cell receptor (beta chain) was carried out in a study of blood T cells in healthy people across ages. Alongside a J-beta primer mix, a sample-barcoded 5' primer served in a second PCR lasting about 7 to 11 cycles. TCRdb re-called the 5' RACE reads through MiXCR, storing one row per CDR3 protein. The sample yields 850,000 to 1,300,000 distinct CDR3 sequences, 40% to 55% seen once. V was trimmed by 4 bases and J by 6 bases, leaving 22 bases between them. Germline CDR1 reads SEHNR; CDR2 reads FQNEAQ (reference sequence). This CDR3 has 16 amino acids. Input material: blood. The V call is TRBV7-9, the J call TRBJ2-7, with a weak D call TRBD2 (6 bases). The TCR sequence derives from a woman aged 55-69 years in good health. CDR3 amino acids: CASSSRTTLRRVEQYF. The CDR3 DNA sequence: TGTGCCAGCAGCTCAAGGACTACCCTTAGAAGGGTCGAGCAGTACTTC.